One T cell receptor (beta chain) is described in this entry. The antigen this receptor binds is unknown. Within one base of it there is no much larger clone, and no base qualities were kept. Sequenced using an Illumina HiSeq 1500. TCRdb reran the public reads through fastp at Q25 and MiXCR, keeping productive beta chains. Duplicate CDR3 protein sequences are folded into a single record with the most common DNA and genes. The sample profile shows about 400,000 distinct CDR3 sequences; about a third of them were found once. 13% of the sample lies in the top ten. Sample treatment or condition, as interpreted from the label and publication: in vitro stimulation with specific CMV peptide epitopes to enrich CMV-specific T cells. This sample is drawn from a study of T cell repertoires in cytomegalovirus infection (dated 2019 in TCRdb). Background for the entire study: Peptide stimulations targeted recently identified HLA-C-restricted CMV epitopes, whose presentation resists viral immunomodulation, together with well-studied HLA-B-restricted epitopes. Because public TCR beta signatures pointed to carriage of CMV infection together with the matching HLA type, the HLA type of each donor mattered for the analysis. Paper-wide results and their limitations: Cumulative frequency of public TCR beta family members discriminated carriers of CMV infection plus the relevant HLA type in this cohort and an independent roughly 330-donor cohort. The ex vivo response was dominated by HLA-C-restricted CMV-specific TCR beta clonotypes, and the single most frequent clonotype in two of eight donors was supplied by these HLA-C-restricted clonotypes.

At the junction V is shortened by 5 bases and J by 7 bases; bases outside the gene matches: 10. CDR1 and CDR2 are read off the germline V gene as SGHVS and FNYEAQ. There are 16 amino acids in the CDR3, from cysteine to phenylalanine inclusive. This entry keeps only the CDR3 DNA: 48 bases, framed from base 1. Sequenced material: cultured PBMCs, taken from culture after CMV antigen stimulation. This TCR was sampled from a human donor in good health (CMV status not recorded). Some clones in this sample may be carry-over from other donors' samples. This sequence uses TRBV7-6 and TRBJ2-1; 11 central nucleotides agree with TRBD2. CDR3 sequence: CASSIIAGGPGNEQFF. The DNA reads as follows: TGTGCCAGCAGCATCATAGCGGGAGGGCCGGGGAATGAGCAGTTCTTC.